The source of this TCR beta chain is a study of molecular identifiers for immune sequencing clone quantification. Study-wide points: The share of molecules held by clones above 20 RNA copies was over 97% in effector cells and under 1% in naive cells. Underestimated sizes of highly expanded clones could result from identical TCR molecules that share a barcode.

Unmatched junction bases numbered 6, after V lost 4 bases and J lost 3 bases. This CDR3 is built from 15 residues. Germline CDR1 and CDR2: SGHNT and YYREEE (reference sequence). For bulk TCR libraries, previously described methods and listed TCR primers were used. TCRdb processed the PCR reads anew with MiXCR; each CDR3 protein has one entry. The sample yields 550,000 to 750,000 distinct CDR3 sequences, less than 20% seen once. Ten or more counts support this clonotype. Its antigen is unidentified. The chain employs TRBV5-4 and TRBJ2-5; 10 bases line up with TRBD1. This TCR derives from a human donor in good health. Some libraries in this study had Jurkat cell RNA spiked in. Material: naive CD8+ T cells from blood, with Jurkat cell RNA spiked in. Subset specified: FACS-sorted CD8+CD4-CCR7+CD45RA+ naive T cells. CDR3 in DNA: TGTGCCAGCAGCGATACGACAGGGGGCGAAGAGACCCAGTACTTC. Encoded protein: CASSDTTGGEETQYF.